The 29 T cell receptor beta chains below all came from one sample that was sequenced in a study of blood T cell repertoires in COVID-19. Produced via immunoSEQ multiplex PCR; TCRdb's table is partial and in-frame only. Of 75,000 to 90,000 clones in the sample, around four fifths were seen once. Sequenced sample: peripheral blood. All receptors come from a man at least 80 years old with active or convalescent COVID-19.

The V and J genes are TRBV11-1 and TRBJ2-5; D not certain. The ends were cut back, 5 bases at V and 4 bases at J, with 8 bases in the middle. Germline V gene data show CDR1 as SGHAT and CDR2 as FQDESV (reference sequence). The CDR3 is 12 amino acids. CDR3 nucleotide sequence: TGTGCCAGCAGCCGCCTCGGAGAGACCCAGTACTTC. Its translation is CASSRLGETQYF.

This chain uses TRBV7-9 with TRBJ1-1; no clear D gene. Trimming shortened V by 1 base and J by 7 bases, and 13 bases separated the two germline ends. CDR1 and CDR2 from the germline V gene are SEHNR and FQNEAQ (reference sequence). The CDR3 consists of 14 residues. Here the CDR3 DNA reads TGTGCCAGCAGCTTAGTGGAGACTGGAGATGAAGCTTTCTTT. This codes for CASSLVETGDEAFF.

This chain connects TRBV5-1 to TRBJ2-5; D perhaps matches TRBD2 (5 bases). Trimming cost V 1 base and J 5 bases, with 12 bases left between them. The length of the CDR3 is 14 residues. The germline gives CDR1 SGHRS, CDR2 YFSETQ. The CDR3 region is CASSLIRGPETQYF. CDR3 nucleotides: TGCGCCAGCAGCTTGATACGGGGTCCTGAGACCCAGTACTTC. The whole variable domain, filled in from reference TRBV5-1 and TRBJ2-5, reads KAGVTQTPRYLIKTRGQQVTLSCSPISGHRSVSWYQQTPGQGLQFLFEYFSETQRNKGNFPGRFSGRQFSNSRSEMNVSTLELGDSALYLCASSLIRGPETQYFGPGTRLLVL.

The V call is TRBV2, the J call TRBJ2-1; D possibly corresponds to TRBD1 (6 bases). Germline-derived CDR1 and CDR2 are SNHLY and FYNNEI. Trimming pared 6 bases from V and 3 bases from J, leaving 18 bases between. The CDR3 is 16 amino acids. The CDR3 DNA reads TGTGCCAGCAGCACCAGGGGAAGGGCCGGCTACAATGAGCAGTTCTTC. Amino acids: CASSTRGRAGYNEQFF.

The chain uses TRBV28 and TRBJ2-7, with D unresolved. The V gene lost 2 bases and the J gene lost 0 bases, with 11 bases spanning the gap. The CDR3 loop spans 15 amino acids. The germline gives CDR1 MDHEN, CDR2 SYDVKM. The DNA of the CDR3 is TGTGCCAGCAGTTTAAGCAGGCTTAGCTCCTACGAGCAGTACGTC. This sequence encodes CASSLSRLSSYEQYV.

The CDR3 loop is CASSDRGPWYGYTF. The CDR3 nucleotides are TGTGCCAGCAGTGACAGGGGGCCATGGTATGGCTACACCTTC. The rearrangement joins TRBV6-1 to TRBJ1-2; 8 bases align to TRBD1. From germline, CDR1 is MNHNS and CDR2 SASEGT. With 3 bases clipped from V and 5 bases from J, the junction kept 5 bases outside the gene matches. There are 14 residues in the CDR3.

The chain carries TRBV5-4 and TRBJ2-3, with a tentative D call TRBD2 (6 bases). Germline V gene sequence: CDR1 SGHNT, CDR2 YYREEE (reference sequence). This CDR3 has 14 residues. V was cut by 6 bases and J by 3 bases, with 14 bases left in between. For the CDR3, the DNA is TGTGCCAGCAAACCGGGACTTAGTACAGATACGCAGTATTTT. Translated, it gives CASKPGLSTDTQYF.

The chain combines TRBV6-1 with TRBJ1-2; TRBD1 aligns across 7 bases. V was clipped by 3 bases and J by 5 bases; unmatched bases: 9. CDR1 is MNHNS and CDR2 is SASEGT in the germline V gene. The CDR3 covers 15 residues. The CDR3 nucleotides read TGTGCCAGCAGTGACAGGGGGGATAACAATTATGGCTACACCTTC. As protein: CASSDRGDNNYGYTF.

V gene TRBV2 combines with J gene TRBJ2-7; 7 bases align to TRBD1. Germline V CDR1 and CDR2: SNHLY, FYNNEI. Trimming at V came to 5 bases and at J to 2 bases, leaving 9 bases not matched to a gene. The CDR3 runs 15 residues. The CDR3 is CASSMGGTDAYEQYV. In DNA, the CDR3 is TGTGCCAGCAGTATGGGTGGGACAGATGCCTACGAGCAGTACGTC.

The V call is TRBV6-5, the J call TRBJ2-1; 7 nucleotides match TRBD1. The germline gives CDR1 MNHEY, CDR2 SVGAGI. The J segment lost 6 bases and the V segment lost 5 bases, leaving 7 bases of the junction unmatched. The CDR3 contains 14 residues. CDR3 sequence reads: CASSPPGQTNEQFF. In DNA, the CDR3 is TGTGCCAGCAGTCCTCCGGGACAGACCAATGAGCAGTTCTTC.

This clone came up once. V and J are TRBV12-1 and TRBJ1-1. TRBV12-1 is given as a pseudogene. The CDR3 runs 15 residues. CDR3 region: CASGSLCRGNTEAFF. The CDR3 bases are TGTGCCAGCGGGAGTTTGTGTCGCGGGAACACTGAAGCTTTCTTT.

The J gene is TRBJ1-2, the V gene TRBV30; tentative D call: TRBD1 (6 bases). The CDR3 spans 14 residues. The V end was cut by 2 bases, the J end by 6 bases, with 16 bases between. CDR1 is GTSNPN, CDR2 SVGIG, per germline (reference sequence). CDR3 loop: CAWSRTRGADGYTF. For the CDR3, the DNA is TGTGCCTGGAGTCGTACCAGGGGCGCAGATGGCTACACCTTC.

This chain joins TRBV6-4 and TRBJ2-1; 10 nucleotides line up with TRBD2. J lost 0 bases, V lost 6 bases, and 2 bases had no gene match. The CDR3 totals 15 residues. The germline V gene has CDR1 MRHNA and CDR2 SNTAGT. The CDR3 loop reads CASRASGSSYNEQFF. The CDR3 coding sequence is TGTGCCAGCAGAGCTAGCGGGAGCTCCTACAATGAGCAGTTCTTC.

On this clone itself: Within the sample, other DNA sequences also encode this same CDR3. CDR3 amino acids: CASRQSNQPQHF. CDR3 DNA: TGTGCCAGCAGGCAGAGCAATCAGCCCCAGCATTTT. The chain employs TRBV2 and TRBJ1-5; no firm D call. Germline V gene data show CDR1 as SNHLY and CDR2 as FYNNEI. CDR3 size: 12 residues. The germline V and J ends were trimmed by 6 bases and 1 base, with 4 bases remaining between them.

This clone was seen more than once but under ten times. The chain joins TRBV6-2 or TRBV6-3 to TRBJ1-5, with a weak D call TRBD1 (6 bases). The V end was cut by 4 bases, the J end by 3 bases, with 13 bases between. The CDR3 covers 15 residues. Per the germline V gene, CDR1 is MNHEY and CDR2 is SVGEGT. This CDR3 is CASSFGQRINQPQHF. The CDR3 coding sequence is TGTGCCAGCAGTTTCGGACAGAGAATCAATCAGCCCCAGCATTTT.

The CDR3 protein is CASTRNRNTEAFF. DNA of the CDR3: TGCGCCAGCACCCGAAACAGGAACACTGAAGCTTTCTTT. This chain links TRBV5-1 with TRBJ1-1; D gene unclear. Germline values: CDR1 SGHRS, CDR2 YFSETQ. The ends were cut back, 6 bases at V and 1 base at J, with 10 bases in the middle. CDR3 size: 13 residues.

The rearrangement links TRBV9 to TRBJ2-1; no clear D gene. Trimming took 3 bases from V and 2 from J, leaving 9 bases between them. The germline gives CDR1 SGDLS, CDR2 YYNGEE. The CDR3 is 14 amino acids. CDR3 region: CASSDPEAYNEQFF. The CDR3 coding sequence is TGTGCCAGCAGCGACCCCGAGGCCTACAATGAGCAGTTCTTC.

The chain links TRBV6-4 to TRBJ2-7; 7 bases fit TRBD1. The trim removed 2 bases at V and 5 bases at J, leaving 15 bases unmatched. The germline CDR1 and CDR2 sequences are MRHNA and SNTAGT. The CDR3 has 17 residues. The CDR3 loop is CASSDPDGTATSHEQYV. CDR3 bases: TGTGCCAGCAGTGACCCGGACGGGACAGCAACAAGTCACGAGCAGTACGTC.

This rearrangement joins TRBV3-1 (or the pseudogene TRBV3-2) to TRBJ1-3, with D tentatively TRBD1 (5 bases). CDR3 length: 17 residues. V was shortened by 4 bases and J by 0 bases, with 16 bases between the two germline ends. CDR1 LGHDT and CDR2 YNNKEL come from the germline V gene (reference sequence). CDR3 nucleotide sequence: TGTGCCAGCAGCCGAACCCTGGGGCTCAGCTCTGGAAACACCATATATTTT. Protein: CASSRTLGLSSGNTIYF.

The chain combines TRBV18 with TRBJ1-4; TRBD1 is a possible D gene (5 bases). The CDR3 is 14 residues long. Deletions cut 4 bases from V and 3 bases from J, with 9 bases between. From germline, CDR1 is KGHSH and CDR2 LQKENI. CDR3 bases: TGTGCCAGCTCACAGGGGCAGTCTAATGAAAAACTGTTTTTT. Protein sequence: CASSQGQSNEKLFF.

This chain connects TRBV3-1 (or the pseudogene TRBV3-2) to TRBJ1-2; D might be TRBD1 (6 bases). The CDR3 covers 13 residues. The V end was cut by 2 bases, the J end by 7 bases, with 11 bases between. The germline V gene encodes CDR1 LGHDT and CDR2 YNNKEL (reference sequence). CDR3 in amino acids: CASSQQTGFGYTF. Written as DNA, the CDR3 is TGTGCCAGCAGCCAACAGACAGGTTTTGGCTACACCTTC.

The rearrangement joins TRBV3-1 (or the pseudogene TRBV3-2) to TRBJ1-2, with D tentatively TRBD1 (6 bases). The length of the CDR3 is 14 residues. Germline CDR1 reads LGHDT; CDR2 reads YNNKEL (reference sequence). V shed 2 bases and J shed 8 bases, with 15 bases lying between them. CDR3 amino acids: CASSQLQGLSGYTF. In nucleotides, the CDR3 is TGTGCCAGCAGCCAATTGCAGGGGCTGAGCGGCTACACCTTC.

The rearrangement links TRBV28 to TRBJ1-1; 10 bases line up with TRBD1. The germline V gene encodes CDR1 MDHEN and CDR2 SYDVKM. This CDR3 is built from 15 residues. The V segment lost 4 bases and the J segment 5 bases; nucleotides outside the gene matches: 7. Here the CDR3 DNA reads TGTGCCAGCAGTTCACCCGGGACAGGGGCAACTGAAGCTTTCTTT. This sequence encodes CASSSPGTGATEAFF. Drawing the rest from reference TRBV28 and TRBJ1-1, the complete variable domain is DVKVTQSSRYLVKRTGEKVFLECVQDMDHENMFWYRQDPGLGLRLIYFSYDVKMKEKGDIPEGYSVSREKKERFSLILESASTNQTSMYLCASSSPGTGATEAFFGQGTRLTVV.

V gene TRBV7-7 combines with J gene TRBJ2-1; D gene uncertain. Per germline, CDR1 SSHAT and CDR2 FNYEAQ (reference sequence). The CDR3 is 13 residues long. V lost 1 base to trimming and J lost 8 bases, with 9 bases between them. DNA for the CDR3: TGTGCCAGCAGCTTAGATGGAGTCCATGAGCAGTTCTTC. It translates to CASSLDGVHEQFF.

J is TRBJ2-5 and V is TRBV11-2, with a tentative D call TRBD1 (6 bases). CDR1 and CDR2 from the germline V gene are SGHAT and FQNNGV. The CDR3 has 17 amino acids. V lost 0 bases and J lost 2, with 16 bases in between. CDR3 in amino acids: CASSLDARNRVQETQYF. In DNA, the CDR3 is TGTGCCAGCAGCTTAGACGCGCGGAACAGGGTACAAGAGACCCAGTACTTC.

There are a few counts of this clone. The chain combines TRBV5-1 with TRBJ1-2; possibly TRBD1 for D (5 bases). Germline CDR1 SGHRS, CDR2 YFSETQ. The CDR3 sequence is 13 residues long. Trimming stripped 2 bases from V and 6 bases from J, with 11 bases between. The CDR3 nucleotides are TGCGCCAGCAGCTTAGGTGGAGGGGATGGCTACACCTTC. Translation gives CASSLGGGDGYTF.

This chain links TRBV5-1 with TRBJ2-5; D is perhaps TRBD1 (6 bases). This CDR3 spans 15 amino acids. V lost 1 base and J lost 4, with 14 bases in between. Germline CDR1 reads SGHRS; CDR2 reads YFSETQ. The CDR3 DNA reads TGCGCCAGCAGCTTGTCAGTGGGGGCTGGAGAGACCCAGTACTTC. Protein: CASSLSVGAGETQYF.

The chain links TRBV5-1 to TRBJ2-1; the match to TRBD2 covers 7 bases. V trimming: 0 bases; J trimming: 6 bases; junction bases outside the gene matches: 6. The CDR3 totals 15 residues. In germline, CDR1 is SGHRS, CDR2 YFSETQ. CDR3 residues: CASSLVGGTTNEQFF. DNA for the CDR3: TGCGCCAGCAGCTTGGTCGGAGGGACTACCAATGAGCAGTTCTTC.

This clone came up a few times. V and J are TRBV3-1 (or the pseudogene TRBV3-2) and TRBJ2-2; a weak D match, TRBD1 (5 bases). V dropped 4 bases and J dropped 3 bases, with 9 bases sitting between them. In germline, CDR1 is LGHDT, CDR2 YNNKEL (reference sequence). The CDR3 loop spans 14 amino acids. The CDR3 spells CASSRGQYTGELFF. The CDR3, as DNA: TGTGCCAGCAGCCGAGGACAATACACCGGGGAGCTGTTTTTT.